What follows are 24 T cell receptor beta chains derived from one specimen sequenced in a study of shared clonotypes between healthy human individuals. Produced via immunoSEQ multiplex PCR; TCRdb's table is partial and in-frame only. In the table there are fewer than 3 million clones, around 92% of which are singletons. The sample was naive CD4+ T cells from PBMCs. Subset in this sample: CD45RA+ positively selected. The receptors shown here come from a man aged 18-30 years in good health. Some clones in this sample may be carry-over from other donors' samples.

The CDR3 nucleotides read TGTGCCAGCAGCCTAGGACAGGGGGCAACAGATACGCAGTATTTT. It encodes CASSLGQGATDTQYF. The chain combines TRBV5-4 with TRBJ2-3; the match to TRBD1 covers 11 bases. CDR1 SGHNT and CDR2 YYREEE come from the germline V gene (reference sequence). Trimming at V came to 4 bases and at J to 3 bases, leaving 4 bases not matched to a gene. The CDR3 spans 15 residues.

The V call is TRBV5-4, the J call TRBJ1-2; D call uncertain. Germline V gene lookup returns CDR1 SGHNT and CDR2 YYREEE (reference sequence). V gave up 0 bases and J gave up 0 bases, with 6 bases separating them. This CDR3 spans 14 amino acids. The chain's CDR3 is CASSLERANYGYTF. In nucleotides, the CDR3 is TGTGCCAGCAGCTTGGAGAGGGCTAACTATGGCTACACCTTC.

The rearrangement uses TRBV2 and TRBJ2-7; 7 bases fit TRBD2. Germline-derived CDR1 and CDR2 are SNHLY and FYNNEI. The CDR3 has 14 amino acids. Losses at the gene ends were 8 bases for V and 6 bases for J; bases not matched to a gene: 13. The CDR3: CASGTGTISGEQYF. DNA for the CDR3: TGTGCCAGCGGAACCGGGACTATTTCGGGCGAGCAGTACTTC. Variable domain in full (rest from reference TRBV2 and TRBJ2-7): EPEVTQTPSHQVTQMGQEVILRCVPISNHLYFYWYRQILGQKVEFLVSFYNNEISEKSEIFDDQFSVERPDGSNFTLKIRSTKLEDSAMYFCASGTGTISGEQYFGPGTRLTVT.

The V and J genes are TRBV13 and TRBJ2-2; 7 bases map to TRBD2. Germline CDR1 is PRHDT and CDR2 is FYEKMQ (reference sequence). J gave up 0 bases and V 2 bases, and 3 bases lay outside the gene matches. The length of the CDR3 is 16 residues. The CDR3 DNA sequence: TGTGCCAGCAGCTTAAGGGCGGGAGCGAACACCGGGGAGCTGTTTTTT. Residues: CASSLRAGANTGELFF.

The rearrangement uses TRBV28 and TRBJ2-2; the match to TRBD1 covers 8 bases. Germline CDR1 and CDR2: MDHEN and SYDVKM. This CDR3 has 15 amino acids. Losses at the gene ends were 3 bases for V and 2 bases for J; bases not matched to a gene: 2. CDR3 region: CASSFGTGNTGELFF. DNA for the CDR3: TGTGCCAGCAGTTTCGGGACAGGAAACACCGGGGAGCTGTTTTTT.

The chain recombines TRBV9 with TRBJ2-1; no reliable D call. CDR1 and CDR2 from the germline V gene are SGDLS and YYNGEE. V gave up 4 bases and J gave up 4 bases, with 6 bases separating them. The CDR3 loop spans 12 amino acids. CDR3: CASSPEYNEQFF. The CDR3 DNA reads TGTGCCAGCAGCCCAGAATACAATGAGCAGTTCTTC.

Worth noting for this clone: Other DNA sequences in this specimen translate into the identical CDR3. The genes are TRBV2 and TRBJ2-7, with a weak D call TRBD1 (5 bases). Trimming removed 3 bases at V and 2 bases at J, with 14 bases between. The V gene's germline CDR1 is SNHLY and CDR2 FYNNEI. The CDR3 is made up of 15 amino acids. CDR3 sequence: CASSEKQLGAYEQYF. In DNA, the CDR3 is TGTGCCAGCAGTGAGAAACAGTTAGGGGCCTACGAGCAGTACTTC. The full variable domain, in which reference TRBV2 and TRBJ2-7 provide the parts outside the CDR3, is EPEVTQTPSHQVTQMGQEVILRCVPISNHLYFYWYRQILGQKVEFLVSFYNNEISEKSEIFDDQFSVERPDGSNFTLKIRSTKLEDSAMYFCASSEKQLGAYEQYFGPGTRLTVT.

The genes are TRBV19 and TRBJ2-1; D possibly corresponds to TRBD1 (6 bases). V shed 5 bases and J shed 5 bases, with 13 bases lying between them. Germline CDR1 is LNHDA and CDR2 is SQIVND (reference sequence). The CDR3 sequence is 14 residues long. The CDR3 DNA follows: TGTGCCAGTAGTCCCCGGACAGATCACAATGAGCAGTTCTTC. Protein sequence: CASSPRTDHNEQFF.

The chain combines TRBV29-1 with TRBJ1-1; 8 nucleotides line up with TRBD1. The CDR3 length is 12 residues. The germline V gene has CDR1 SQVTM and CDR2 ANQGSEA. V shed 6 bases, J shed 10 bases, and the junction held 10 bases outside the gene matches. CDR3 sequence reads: CSVPDGQGTAFF. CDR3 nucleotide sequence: TGCAGCGTACCCGACGGACAGGGTACAGCTTTCTTT.

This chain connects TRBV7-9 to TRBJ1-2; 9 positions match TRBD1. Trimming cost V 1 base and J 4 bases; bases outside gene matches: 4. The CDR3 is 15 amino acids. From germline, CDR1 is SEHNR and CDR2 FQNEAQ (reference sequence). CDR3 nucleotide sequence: TGTGCCAGCAGCTTAGGGACAGGGGAGATCTATGGCTACACCTTC. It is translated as CASSLGTGEIYGYTF. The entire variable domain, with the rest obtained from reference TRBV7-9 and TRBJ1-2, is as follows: DTGVSQNPRHKITKRGQNVTFRCDPISEHNRLYWYRQTLGQGPEFLTYFQNEAQLEKSRLLSDRFSAERPKGSFSTLEIQRTEQGDSAMYLCASSLGTGEIYGYTFGSGTRLTVV.

The CDR3: CASAPGALHYSYNEQFF. The CDR3 DNA reads as TGCGCCAGCGCCCCAGGGGCACTTCATTACTCCTACAATGAGCAGTTCTTC. The V call is TRBV5-1, the J call TRBJ2-1; possible D gene TRBD1, 6 bases. Germline values: CDR1 SGHRS, CDR2 YFSETQ. V lost 7 bases and J lost 0, with 20 bases in between. This CDR3 has 17 residues. Drawing the rest from reference TRBV5-1 and TRBJ2-1, the complete variable domain is KAGVTQTPRYLIKTRGQQVTLSCSPISGHRSVSWYQQTPGQGLQFLFEYFSETQRNKGNFPGRFSGRQFSNSRSEMNVSTLELGDSALYLCASAPGALHYSYNEQFFGPGTRLTVL.

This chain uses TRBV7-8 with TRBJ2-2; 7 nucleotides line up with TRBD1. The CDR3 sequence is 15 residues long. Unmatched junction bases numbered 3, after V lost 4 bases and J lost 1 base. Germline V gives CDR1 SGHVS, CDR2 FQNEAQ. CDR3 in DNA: TGTGCCAGCAGCTCAGACAGGGTGAACACCGGGGAGCTGTTTTTT. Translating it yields CASSSDRVNTGELFF. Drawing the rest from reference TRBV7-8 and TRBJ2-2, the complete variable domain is GAGVSQSPRYKVAKRGQDVALRCDPISGHVSLFWYQQALGQGPEFLTYFQNEAQLDKSGLPSDRFFAERPEGSVSTLKIQRTQQEDSAVYLCASSSDRVNTGELFFGEGSRLTVL.

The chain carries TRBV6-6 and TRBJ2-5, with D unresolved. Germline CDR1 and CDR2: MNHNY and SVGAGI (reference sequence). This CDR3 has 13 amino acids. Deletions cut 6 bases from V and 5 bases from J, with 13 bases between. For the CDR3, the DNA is TGTGCCAGCAGCCCCCGGGCTGCGGAGACCCAGTACTTC. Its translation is CASSPRAAETQYF.

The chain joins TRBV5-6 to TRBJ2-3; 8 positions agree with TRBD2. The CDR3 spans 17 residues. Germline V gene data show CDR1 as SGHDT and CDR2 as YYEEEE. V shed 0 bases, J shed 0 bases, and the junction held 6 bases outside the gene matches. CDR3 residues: CASSLGGRPTSTDTQYF. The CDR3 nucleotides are TGTGCCAGCAGCTTGGGCGGGAGGCCGACTAGCACAGATACGCAGTATTTT.

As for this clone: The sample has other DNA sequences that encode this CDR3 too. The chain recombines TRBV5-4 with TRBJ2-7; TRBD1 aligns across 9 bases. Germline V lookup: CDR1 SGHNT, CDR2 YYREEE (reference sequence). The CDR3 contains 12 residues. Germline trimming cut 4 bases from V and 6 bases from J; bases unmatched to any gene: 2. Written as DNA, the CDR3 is TGTGCCAGCAGCCCGACAGGGGGCGAGCAGTACTTC. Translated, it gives CASSPTGGEQYF.

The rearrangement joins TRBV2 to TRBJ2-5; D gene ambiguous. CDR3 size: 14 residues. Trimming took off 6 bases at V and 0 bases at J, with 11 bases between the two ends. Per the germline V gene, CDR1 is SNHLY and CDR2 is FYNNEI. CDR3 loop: CASSGRAYQETQYF. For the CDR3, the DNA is TGTGCCAGCAGCGGCAGAGCCTACCAAGAGACCCAGTACTTC.

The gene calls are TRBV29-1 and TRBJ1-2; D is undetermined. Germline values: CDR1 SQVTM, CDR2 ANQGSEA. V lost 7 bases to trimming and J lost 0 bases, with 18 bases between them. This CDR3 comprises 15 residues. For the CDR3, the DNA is TGCAGCGCCACGACTTCCCTAGCCTCTAACTATGGCTACACCTTC. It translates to CSATTSLASNYGYTF.

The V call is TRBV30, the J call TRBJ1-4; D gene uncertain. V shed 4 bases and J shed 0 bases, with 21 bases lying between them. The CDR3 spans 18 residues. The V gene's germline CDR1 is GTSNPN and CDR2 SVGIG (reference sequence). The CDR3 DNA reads TGTGCCTGGACCCTTAGAGACGGTATGGGATCAACTAATGAAAAACTGTTTTTT. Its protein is CAWTLRDGMGSTNEKLFF.

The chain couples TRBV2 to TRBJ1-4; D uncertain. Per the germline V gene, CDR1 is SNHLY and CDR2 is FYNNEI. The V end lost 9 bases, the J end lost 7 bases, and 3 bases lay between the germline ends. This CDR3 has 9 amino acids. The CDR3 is CARGEKLFF. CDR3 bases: TGTGCCAGAGGTGAAAAACTGTTTTTT.

The chain's CDR3 is CASSKLPRGRAWEQYF. The CDR3 coding sequence is TGTGCCAGCAGCAAACTCCCGCGGGGCCGAGCGTGGGAGCAGTACTTC. The chain is built from TRBV21-1 and TRBJ2-7; the D call TRBD2 from the table was never checked on the DNA. TRBV21-1 is deemed a pseudogene. The CDR3 contains 16 residues.

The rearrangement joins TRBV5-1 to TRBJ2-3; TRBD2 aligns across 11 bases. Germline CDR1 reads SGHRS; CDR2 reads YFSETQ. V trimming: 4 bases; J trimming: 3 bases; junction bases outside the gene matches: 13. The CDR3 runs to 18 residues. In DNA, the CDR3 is TGCGCCAGCAGCGGCGGGGGGCTAGCGGGAGGACGAACAGATACGCAGTATTTT. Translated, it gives CASSGGGLAGGRTDTQYF.

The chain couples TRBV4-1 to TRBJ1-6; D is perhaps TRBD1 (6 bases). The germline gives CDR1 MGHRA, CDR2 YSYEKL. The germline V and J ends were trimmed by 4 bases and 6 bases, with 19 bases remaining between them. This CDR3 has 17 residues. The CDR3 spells CASSRSQGIDPNSPLHF. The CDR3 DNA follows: TGCGCCAGCAGCCGTTCACAGGGTATCGACCCTAATTCACCCCTCCACTTT.

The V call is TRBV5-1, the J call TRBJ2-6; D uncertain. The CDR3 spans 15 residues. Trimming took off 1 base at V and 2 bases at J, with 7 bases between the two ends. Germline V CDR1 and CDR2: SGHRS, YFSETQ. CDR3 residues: CASSLRSPGANVLTF. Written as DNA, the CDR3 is TGCGCCAGCAGCTTGAGGTCCCCTGGGGCCAACGTCCTGACTTTC.

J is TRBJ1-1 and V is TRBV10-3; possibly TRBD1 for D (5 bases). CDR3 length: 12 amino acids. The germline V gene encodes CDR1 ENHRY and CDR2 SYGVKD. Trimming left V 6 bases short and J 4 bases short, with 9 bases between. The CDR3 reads CAISRQSTEAFF. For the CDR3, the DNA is TGTGCCATCAGCCGACAGAGCACTGAAGCTTTCTTT.